The 7 T cell receptor beta chains listed next were all sequenced from one sample in a study of blood T cells in healthy people across ages. It was with a sample-barcoded 5' primer and a J-beta primer mix that a second PCR of roughly 6 to 12 cycles was run. TCRdb reprocessed the 5' RACE reads with MiXCR, giving one entry per CDR3 protein. The sample has about 680,000 distinct CDR3 sequences; about half are singletons. Sequencing input: blood. The source of these receptors is a woman between 55 and 75 years old in good health.

This clonotype was counted a few times. The chain combines TRBV5-1 with TRBJ1-2, with TRBD1 identical over 7 bases. The CDR3 spans 15 residues. Germline CDR1 SGHRS, CDR2 YFSETQ. V shed 1 base, J shed 5 bases, and the junction held 8 bases outside the gene matches. The CDR3 protein is CASSLYSGGDYGYTF. CDR3 in DNA: TGCGCCAGCAGCTTGTATTCAGGGGGGGATTATGGCTACACCTTC.

As for this clonotype: Its ends do not fully match the called genes, so a read error is possible. The gene calls are TRBV7-6 and TRBJ1-3; unclear D gene. The germline CDR1 and CDR2 sequences are SGHVS and FNYEAQ. The CDR3 consists of 14 residues. CDR3 nucleotides: TGCGCCAGCAAAGAAGGCATCTCTGGAAACACCATATATTTT. Its translation is CASKEGISGNTIYF.

This clonotype has at least ten counts. The chain has TRBV6-5 and TRBJ1-4; 7 bases fit TRBD1. Germline V gene lookup returns CDR1 MNHEY and CDR2 SVGAGI. Losses at the gene ends were 0 bases for V and 7 bases for J; bases not matched to a gene: 5. The CDR3 has 15 residues. CDR3 bases: TGTGCCAGCAGTTACTCGAATAGGGGGCTTGAAAAACTGTTTTTT. It is translated as CASSYSNRGLEKLFF.

As DNA, the CDR3 is TGTGCCAGCAGTTTAGTTGGGGGCGCGGATTCACCCCTCCACTTT. This sequence encodes CASSLVGGADSPLHF. The rearrangement joins TRBV12-3 or TRBV12-4 to TRBJ1-6; possible D gene TRBD1, 6 bases. The length of the CDR3 is 15 residues. Between the trimmed V and J ends, which lost 1 base and 8 bases, there was a span of 12 bases.

V gene TRBV3-1 combines with J gene TRBJ2-4; D unclear. The J call is doubtful: the DNA matches TRBJ2-7 better. Germline assignment: CDR1 LGHDT and CDR2 YNNKEL (reference sequence). The CDR3 contains 13 residues. The CDR3 DNA sequence: TGTGCCGCACGGCGGTCAGAAGGTAACGAGCAGTACTTC. It is translated as CAARRSEGNEQYF.

The genes are TRBV5-1 and TRBJ2-1, with TRBD2 matching over 10 bases. V lost 4 bases and J lost 6; bases outside the gene matches: 7. There are 15 residues in the CDR3. Germline CDR1 is SGHRS and CDR2 is YFSETQ. DNA of the CDR3: TGCGCCAGCAGCACTGGACTAGCGGTCTTCAATGAGCAGTTCTTC. This translates into CASSTGLAVFNEQFF.

The chain has TRBV7-3 and TRBJ2-3; 8 bases map to TRBD2. Losses at the gene ends were 5 bases for V and 0 bases for J; bases not matched to a gene: 7. The CDR3 is 16 residues long. Germline V lookup: CDR1 SGHTA, CDR2 FQGTGA. The CDR3 nucleotides read TGTGCCAGCAGCCCGGGGGGGAGGACTAGCACAGATACGCAGTATTTT. Protein product: CASSPGGRTSTDTQYF. Combining the CDR3 with reference TRBV7-3 and TRBJ2-3 gives the whole variable domain GAGVSQTPSNKVTEKGKYVELRCDPISGHTALYWYRQSLGQGPEFLIYFQGTGAADDSGLPNDRFFAVRPEGSVSTLKIQRTERGDSAVYLCASSPGGRTSTDTQYFGPGTRLTVL.